This section outlines one T cell receptor beta chain sequence together with its context. Its antigen is unidentified. A split of CD4+ cells into CD45RA+ naive and CD45RA-negative memory subsets was performed. This sample was included in a study of shared clonotypes between healthy human individuals. The overall study: Per-donor plates numbered three CD4 naive, three CD4 memory, two CD8 naive and one CD8 memory.

This CDR3 contains 16 residues. Germline-derived CDR1 and CDR2 are SGHTS and YDEGEE. V was clipped by 0 bases and J by 4 bases, with 14 bases between them. The table came from immunoSEQ multiplex PCR; TCRdb's copy has only in-frame clones and leaves some out. The sample consists of around 700,000 clones, roughly 78% of them appearing once. Findings and limits, study-wide: Rarefaction exposed incomplete sorted-subset sequencing despite large depth. The study found about 5% of naive CD4 clonotypes shared across four donors.

This sequence originates from a woman younger than 45 in good health. V gene TRBV5-8 combines with J gene TRBJ1-5; D remains ambiguous. The sequencing sample was made of memory CD4+ T cells sorted from blood. Subset given: CD45RA-negative fraction. The chain's CDR3 is CASSLGGRRFNQPQHF. CDR3 DNA: TGTGCCAGCAGCTTGGGTGGCAGAAGGTTTAATCAGCCCCAGCATTTT.